Below are 9 T cell receptor beta chains sequenced from a single sample in a study of control samples from healthy donors and cancer patients. Method: immunoSEQ multiplex PCR; TCRdb's copy keeps in-frame clones and lacks some. The sample lists over 100,000 clones; around 92% were seen once. The specimen sequenced was blood. These TCRs come from a woman aged 45-65 years in good health.

As concerns this clone: Mismatch with germline at one junction end may stem from a read error. The gene calls are TRBV10-3 and TRBJ1-1, with a tentative D call TRBD1 (6 bases). Germline CDR1 and CDR2: ENHRY and SYGVKD. CDR3 length: 14 amino acids. The CDR3 nucleotides read TGTGCCACCAGTGAGGGGGTGGCAAACACTGAAGCTTTCTTT. Translated, it gives CATSEGVANTEAFF.

This clone was observed at least ten times. The chain links TRBV10-3 to TRBJ1-2; D call uncertain. Germline lookup yields CDR1 ENHRY and CDR2 SYGVKD. This CDR3 has 11 amino acids. The V gene lost 4 bases and the J gene lost 7 bases, with 7 bases spanning the gap. CDR3 region: CAISALSGYTF. Written as DNA, the CDR3 is TGTGCCATCAGTGCTTTATCTGGCTACACCTTC.

This chain uses TRBV27 with TRBJ1-1, with 7 positions matching TRBD1. There are 14 residues in the CDR3. CDR1 and CDR2 from the germline V gene are MNHEY and SMNVEV (reference sequence). V trimming: 5 bases; J trimming: 8 bases; junction bases outside the gene matches: 11. CDR3 loop: CASSPGGHPREAFF. CDR3 coding DNA: TGTGCCAGCAGTCCAGGGGGGCACCCGAGGGAAGCTTTCTTT.

The V call is TRBV11-3, the J call TRBJ2-2; D may be TRBD1 (6 bases). With 5 bases removed from V and 4 bases from J, the gap between germline ends came to 20 bases. Germline V gene sequence: CDR1 SGHNT, CDR2 YENEEA. There are 17 residues in the CDR3. CDR3 protein: CASSDRPSRGGTGELFF. In nucleotides, the CDR3 is TGTGCCAGCAGCGACCGACCAAGCAGGGGTGGCACCGGGGAGCTGTTTTTT.

The chain uses TRBV5-5 and TRBJ2-5; 7 bases line up with TRBD1. The CDR3 extends over 16 amino acids. Germline V lookup: CDR1 SGHKS, CDR2 YYEKEE (reference sequence). V was pared by 0 bases and J by 4 bases, with 9 bases of the junction left unmatched. The CDR3 DNA sequence: TGTGCCAGCAGCTTGGGGCGCAGGGGGTTGAGAGAGACCCAGTACTTC. This gives the protein CASSLGRRGLRETQYF.

This chain connects TRBV29-1 to TRBJ2-7; TRBD1 matches 10 bases. Germline V gene data show CDR1 as SQVTM and CDR2 as ANQGSEA. With 3 bases clipped from V and 3 bases from J, the junction kept 2 bases outside the gene matches. The CDR3 runs 13 residues. The CDR3 is CSVEGQGHYEQYF. As DNA, the CDR3 is TGCAGCGTTGAGGGACAGGGGCACTACGAGCAGTACTTC.

The chain carries TRBV10-1 and TRBJ1-2, with 8 bases lining up with TRBD1. The CDR3 runs to 13 residues. V lost 4 bases and J lost 8; bases outside the gene matches: 6. Germline V gene data show CDR1 as WNHNN and CDR2 as SYGVQD (reference sequence). CDR3 DNA: TGCGCCAGCAGTGGACAGGGGAATTTCGGCTACACCTTC. Encoded protein: CASSGQGNFGYTF.

The rearrangement joins TRBV11-2 to TRBJ1-1; 7 nucleotides align to TRBD1. Germline trimming cut 1 base from V and 5 bases from J; bases unmatched to any gene: 7. Germline V gene data show CDR1 as SGHAT and CDR2 as FQNNGV. CDR3 length: 15 residues. This chain's CDR3 is CASSLGTGGGTEAFF. DNA of the CDR3: TGTGCCAGCAGCTTAGGGACAGGAGGGGGGACTGAAGCTTTCTTT.

Only one count was recorded for this clone. V gene TRBV19 combines with J gene TRBJ2-5; 12 bases are shared with TRBD1. There are 14 residues in the CDR3. Trimming cost V 9 bases and J 5 bases; bases outside gene matches: 7. The V gene's germline CDR1 is LNHDA and CDR2 SQIVND (reference sequence). The CDR3 region is CASRDRGRGETQYF. The CDR3 DNA follows: TGTGCCAGCCGGGACAGGGGGCGCGGGGAGACCCAGTACTTC.